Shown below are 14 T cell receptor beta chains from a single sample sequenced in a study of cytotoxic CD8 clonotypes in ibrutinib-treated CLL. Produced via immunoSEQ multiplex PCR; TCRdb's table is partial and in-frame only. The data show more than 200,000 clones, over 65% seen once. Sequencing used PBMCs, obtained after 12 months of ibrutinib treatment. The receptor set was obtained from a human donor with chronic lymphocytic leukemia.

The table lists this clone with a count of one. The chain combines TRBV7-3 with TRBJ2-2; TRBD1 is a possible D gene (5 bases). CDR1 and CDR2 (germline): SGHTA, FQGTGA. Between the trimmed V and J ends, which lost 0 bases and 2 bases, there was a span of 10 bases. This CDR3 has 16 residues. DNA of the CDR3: TGTGCCAGCAGCTTAACGGGCAGGGCCAACACCGGGGAGCTGTTTTTT. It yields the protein CASSLTGRANTGELFF. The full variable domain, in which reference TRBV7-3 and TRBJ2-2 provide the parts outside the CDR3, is GAGVSQTPSNKVTEKGKYVELRCDPISGHTALYWYRQSLGQGPEFLIYFQGTGAADDSGLPNDRFFAVRPEGSVSTLKIQRTERGDSAVYLCASSLTGRANTGELFFGEGSRLTVL.

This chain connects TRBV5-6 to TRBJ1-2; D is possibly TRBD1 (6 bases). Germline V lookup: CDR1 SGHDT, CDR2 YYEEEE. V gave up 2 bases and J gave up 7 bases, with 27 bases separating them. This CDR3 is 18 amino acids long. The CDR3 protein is CASSFSWTEAYFGGGYTF. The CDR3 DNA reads TGTGCCAGCAGCTTTAGTTGGACAGAAGCCTACTTCGGGGGTGGCTACACCTTC.

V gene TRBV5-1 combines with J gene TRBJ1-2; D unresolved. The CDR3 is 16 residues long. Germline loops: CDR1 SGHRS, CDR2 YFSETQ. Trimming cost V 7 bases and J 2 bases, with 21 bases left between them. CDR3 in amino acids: CASSDLAGSLNYGYTF. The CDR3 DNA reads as TGCGCCAGCTCCGACCTGGCGGGATCCTTAAACTATGGCTACACCTTC. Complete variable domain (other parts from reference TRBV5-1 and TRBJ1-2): KAGVTQTPRYLIKTRGQQVTLSCSPISGHRSVSWYQQTPGQGLQFLFEYFSETQRNKGNFPGRFSGRQFSNSRSEMNVSTLELGDSALYLCASSDLAGSLNYGYTFGSGTRLTVV.

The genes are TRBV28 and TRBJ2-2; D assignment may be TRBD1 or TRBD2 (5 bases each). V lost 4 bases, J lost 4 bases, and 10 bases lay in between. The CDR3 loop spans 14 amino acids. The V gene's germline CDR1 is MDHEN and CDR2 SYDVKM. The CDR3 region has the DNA TGTGCCAGCAGTTCAAGAGGGGTCACCGGGGAGCTGTTTTTT. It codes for CASSSRGVTGELFF.

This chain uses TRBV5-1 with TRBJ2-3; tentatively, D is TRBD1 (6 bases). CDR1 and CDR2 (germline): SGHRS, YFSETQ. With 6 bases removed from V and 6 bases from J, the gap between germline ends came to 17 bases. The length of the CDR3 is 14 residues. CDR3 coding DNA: TGCGCCAGCACCGCGGTTGTGGGGGCTGATACGCAGTATTTT. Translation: CASTAVVGADTQYF.

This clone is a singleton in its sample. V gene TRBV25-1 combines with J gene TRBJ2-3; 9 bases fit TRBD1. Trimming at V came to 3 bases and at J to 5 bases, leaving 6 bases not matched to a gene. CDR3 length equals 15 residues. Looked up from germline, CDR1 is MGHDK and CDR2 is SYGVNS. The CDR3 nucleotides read TGTGCCAGCAGTGATAGGGACAGGGTGATAGATACGCAGTATTTT. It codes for CASSDRDRVIDTQYF.

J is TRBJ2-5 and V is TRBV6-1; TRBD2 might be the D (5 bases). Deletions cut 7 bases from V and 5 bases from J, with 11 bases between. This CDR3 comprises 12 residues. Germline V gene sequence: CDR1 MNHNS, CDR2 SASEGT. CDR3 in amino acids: CASTRSGETQYF. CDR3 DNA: TGTGCCAGCACCAGGAGCGGCGAGACCCAGTACTTC.

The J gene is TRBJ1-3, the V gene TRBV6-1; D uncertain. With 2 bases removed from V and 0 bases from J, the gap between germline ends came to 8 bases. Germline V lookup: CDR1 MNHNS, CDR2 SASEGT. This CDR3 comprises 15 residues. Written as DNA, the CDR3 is TGTGCCAGCAGTGAATATCCGAGCTCTGGAAACACCATATATTTT. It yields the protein CASSEYPSSGNTIYF.

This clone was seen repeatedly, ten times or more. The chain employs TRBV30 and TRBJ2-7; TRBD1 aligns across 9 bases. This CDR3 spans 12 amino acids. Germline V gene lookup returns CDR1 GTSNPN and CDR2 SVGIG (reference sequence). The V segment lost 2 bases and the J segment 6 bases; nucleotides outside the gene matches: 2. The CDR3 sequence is CAWSTGGREQYF. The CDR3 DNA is TGTGCCTGGAGTACAGGGGGCCGCGAGCAGTACTTC.

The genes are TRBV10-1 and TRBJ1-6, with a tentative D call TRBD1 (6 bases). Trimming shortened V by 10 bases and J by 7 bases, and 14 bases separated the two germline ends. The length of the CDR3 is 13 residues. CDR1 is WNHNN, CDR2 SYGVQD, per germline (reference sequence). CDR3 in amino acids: CATNTGLNSPLHF. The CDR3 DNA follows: TGCGCCACCAACACAGGGCTGAATTCACCCCTCCACTTT.

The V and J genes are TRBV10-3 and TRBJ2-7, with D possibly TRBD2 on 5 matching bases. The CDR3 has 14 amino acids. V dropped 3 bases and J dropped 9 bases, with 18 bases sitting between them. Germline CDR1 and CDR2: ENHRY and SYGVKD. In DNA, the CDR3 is TGTGCCATCAGTGATTTTGGCGGCCGGGGATGGCAGTACTTC. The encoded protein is CAISDFGGRGWQYF.

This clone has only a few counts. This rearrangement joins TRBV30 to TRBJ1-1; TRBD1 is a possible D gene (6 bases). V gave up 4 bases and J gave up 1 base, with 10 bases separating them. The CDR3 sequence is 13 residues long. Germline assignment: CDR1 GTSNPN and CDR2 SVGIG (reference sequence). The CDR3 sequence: CAWNRVANTEAFF. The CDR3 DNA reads TGTGCCTGGAACAGGGTGGCGAACACTGAAGCTTTCTTT.

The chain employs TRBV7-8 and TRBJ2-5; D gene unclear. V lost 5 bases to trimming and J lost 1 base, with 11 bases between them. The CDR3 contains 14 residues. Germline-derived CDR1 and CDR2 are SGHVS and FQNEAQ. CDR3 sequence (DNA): TGTGCCAGCAGCCCCCGGACCCTCCAAGAGACCCAGTACTTC. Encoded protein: CASSPRTLQETQYF.

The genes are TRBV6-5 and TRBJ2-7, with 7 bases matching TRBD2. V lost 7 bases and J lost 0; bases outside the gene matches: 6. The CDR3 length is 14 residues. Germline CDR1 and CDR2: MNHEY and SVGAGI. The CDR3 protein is CASKRDASSYEQYF. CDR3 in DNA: TGTGCCAGCAAGCGGGACGCGAGCTCCTACGAGCAGTACTTC.